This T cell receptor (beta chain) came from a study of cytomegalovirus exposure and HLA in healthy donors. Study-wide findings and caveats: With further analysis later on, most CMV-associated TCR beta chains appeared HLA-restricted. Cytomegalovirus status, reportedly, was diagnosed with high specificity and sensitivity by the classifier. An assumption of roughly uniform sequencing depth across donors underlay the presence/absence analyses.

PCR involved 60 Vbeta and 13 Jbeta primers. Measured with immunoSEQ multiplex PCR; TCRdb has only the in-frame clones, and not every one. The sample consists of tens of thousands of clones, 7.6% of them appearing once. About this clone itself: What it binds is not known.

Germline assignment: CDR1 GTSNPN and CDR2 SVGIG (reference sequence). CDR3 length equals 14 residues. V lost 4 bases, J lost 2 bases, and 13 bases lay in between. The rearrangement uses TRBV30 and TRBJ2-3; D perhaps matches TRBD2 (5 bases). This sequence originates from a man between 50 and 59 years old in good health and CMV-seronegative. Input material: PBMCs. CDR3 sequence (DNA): TGTGCCTGGACCCGCCCGCTAGCCACAGATACGCAGTATTTT. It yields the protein CAWTRPLATDTQYF. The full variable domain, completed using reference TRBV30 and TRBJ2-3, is SQTIHQWPATLVQPVGSPLSLECTVEGTSNPNLYWYRQAAGRGLQLLFYSVGIGQISSEVPQNLSASRPQDRQFILSSKKLLLSDSGFYLCAWTRPLATDTQYFGPGTRLTVL.